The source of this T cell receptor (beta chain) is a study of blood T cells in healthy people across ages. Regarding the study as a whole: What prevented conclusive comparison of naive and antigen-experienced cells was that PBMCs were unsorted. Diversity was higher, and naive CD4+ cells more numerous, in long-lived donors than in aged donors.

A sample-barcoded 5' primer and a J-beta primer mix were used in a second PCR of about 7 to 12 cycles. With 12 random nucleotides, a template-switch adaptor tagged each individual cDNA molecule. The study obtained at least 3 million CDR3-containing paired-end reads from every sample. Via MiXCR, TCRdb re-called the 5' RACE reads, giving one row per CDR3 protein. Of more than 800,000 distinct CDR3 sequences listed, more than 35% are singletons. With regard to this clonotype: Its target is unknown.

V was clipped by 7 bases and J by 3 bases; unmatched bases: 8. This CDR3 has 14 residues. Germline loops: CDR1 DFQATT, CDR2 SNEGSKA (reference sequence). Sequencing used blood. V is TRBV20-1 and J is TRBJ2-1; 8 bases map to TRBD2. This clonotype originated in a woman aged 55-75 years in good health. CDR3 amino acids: CSVRSGSSYNEQFF. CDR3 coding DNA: TGCAGTGTTCGAAGCGGGAGTAGCTACAATGAGCAGTTCTTC.